This T cell receptor (beta chain) comes out of a study of blood T cell repertoires in COVID-19. Assay used: immunoSEQ multiplex PCR; TCRdb lists only in-frame clones, some missing. Of 130,000 to 150,000 clones in the sample, roughly 84% were seen once. Donors were grouped by their self-reported clinical history. Germline V CDR1 and CDR2: MNHEY, SMNVEV (reference sequence). V dropped 4 bases and J dropped 0; count of bases not matched to a gene: 8. There are 16 residues in the CDR3. The TCR comes from a man aged 35-49 years with acute COVID-19. Sequenced input: PBMCs or T cells enriched from blood (not recorded which). The chain is built from TRBV27 and TRBJ1-1, with 7 bases matching TRBD1. CDR3 in DNA: TGTGCCAGCAGTTCACCGGGACAGAGTATGAACACTGAAGCTTTCTTT. This encodes CASSSPGQSMNTEAFF.